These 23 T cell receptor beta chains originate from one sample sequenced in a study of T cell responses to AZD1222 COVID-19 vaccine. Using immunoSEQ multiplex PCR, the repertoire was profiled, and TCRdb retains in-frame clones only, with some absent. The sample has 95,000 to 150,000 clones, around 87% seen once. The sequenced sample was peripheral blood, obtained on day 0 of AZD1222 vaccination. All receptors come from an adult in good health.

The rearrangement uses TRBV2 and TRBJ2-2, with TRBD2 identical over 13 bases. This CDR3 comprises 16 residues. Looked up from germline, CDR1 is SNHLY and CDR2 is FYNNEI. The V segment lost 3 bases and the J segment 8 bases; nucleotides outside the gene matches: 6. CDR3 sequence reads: CASSDETSGGRGELFF. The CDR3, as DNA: TGTGCCAGCAGTGATGAGACTAGCGGGGGGAGAGGGGAGCTGTTTTTT.

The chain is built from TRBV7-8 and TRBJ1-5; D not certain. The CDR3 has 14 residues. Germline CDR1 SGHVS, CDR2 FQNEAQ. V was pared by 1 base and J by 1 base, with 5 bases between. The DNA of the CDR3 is TGTGCCAGCAGCTTAGGGCGCAGCAATCAGCCCCAGCATTTT. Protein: CASSLGRSNQPQHF.

In DNA, the CDR3 is TGCAGTGCTCACGGGCCCGATGAGCAGTTCTTC. This codes for CSAHGPDEQFF. The chain joins TRBV20-1 to TRBJ2-1; D is undetermined. Trimming removed 5 bases from V and 8 bases from J, with 10 bases in between. The CDR3 has 11 amino acids. CDR1 and CDR2 (germline): DFQATT, SNEGSKA (reference sequence).

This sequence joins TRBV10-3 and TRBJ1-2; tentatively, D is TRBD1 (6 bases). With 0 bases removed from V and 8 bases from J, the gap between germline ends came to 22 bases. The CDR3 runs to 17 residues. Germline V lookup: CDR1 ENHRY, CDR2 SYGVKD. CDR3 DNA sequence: TGTGCCATCAGTGAGTCGATAGCAGGGGCCGGTGGAGGGGGCTACACCTTC. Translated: CAISESIAGAGGGGYTF.

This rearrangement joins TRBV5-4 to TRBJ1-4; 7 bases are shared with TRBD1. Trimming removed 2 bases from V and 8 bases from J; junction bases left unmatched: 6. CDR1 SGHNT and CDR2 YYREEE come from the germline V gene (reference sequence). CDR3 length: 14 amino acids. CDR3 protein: CASSLGGVGEKLFF. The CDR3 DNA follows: TGTGCCAGCAGCTTAGGGGGCGTGGGAGAAAAACTGTTTTTT.

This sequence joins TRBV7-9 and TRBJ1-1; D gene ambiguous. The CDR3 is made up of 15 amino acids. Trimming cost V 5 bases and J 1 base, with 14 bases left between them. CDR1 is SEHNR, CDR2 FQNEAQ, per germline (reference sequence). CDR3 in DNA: TGTGCCAGCAGCCCCACTTCCCCAGGGAACACTGAAGCTTTCTTT. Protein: CASSPTSPGNTEAFF.

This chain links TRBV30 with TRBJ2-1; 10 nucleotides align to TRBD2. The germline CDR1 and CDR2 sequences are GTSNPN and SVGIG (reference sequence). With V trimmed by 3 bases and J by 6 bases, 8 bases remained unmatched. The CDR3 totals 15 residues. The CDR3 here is CAWRSGGAHFNEQFF. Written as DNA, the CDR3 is TGTGCCTGGAGAAGCGGGGGGGCTCATTTCAATGAGCAGTTCTTC.

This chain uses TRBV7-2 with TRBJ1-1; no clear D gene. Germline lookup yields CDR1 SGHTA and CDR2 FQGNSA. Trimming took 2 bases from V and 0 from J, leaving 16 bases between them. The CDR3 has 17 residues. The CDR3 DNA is TGTGCCAGCAGCTTAAATCTTATTTTTCCCATGAACACTGAAGCTTTCTTT. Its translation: CASSLNLIFPMNTEAFF.

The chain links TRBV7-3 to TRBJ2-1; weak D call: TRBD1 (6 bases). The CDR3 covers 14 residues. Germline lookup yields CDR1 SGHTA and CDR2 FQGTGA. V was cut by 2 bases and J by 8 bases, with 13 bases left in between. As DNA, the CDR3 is TGTGCCAGCAGCTTAGGTCTGTCAGGGGATGAGCAGTTCTTC. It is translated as CASSLGLSGDEQFF.

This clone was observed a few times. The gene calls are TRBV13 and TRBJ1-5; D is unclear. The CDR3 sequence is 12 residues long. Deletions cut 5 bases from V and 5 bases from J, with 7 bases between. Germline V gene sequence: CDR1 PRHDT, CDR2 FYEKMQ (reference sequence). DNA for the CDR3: TGTGCCAGCAGCCTCTCTGATCAGCCCCAGCATTTT. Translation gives CASSLSDQPQHF.

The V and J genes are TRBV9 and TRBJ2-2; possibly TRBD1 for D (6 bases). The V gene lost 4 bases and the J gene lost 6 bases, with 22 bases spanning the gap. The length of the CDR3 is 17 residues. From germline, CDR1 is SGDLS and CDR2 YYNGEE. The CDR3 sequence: CASSPYLTGGGSGELFF. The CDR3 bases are TGTGCCAGCAGCCCTTATCTGACAGGTGGCGGTTCCGGGGAGCTGTTTTTT.

Written as DNA, the CDR3 is TGTGCCAGCAGTTTGGAGGGGCATGGTGGCTACACCTTC. Encoded protein: CASSLEGHGGYTF. The J gene is TRBJ1-2, the V gene TRBV28; D might be TRBD1 (5 bases). Trimming took 3 bases from V and 7 from J, leaving 12 bases between them. Germline V gives CDR1 MDHEN, CDR2 SYDVKM. The CDR3 is 13 residues long.

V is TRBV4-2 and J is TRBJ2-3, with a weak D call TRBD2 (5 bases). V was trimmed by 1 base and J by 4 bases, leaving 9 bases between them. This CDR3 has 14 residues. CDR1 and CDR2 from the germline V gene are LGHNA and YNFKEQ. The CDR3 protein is CASSQGRGADTQYF. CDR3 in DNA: TGTGCCAGCAGCCAAGGTCGGGGAGCAGATACGCAGTATTTT.

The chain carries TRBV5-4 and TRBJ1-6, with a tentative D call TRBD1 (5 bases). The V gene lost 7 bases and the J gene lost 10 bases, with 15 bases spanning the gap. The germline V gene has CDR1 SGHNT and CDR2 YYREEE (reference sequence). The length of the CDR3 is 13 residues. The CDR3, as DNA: TGTGCCAGCTCGGACACCCAGGTGTCACCCCTCCACTTT. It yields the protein CASSDTQVSPLHF.

CDR3 residues: CASSQLPYGYTF. CDR3 nucleotide sequence: TGTGCCAGCAGCCAACTACCATATGGCTACACCTTC. The J gene is TRBJ1-2, the V gene TRBV3-1 (or the pseudogene TRBV3-2); D is undetermined. CDR1 and CDR2 from the germline V gene are LGHDT and YNNKEL (reference sequence). V dropped 2 bases and J dropped 5 bases, with 6 bases sitting between them. CDR3 size: 12 residues.

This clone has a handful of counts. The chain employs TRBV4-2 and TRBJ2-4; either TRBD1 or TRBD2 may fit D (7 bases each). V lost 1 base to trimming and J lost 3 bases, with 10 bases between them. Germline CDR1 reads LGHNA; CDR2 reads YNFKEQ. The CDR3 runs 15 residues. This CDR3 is CASSQAGGDKNIQYF. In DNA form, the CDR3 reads TGTGCCAGCAGCCAAGCAGGGGGGGACAAAAACATTCAGTACTTC.

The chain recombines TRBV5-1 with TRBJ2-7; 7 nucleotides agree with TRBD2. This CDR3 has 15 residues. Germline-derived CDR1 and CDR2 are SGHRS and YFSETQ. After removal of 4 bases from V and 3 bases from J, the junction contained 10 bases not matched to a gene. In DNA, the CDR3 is TGCGCCAGCAGCCCGGGAGGTAAGAGAGACTACGAGCAGTACTTC. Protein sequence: CASSPGGKRDYEQYF.

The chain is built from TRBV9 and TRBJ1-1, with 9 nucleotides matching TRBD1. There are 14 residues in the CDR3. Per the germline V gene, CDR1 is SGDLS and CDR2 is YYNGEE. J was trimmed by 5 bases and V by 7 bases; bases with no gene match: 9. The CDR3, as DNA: TGTGCCAGCGGGGGCACAGGGGGCATAACTGAAGCTTTCTTT. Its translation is CASGGTGGITEAFF.

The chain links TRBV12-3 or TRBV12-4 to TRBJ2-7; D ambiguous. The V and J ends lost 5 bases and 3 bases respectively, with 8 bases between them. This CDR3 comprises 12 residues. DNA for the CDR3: TGTGCCAGCAGTCCTCTGTTCTACGAGCAGTACTTC. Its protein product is CASSPLFYEQYF.

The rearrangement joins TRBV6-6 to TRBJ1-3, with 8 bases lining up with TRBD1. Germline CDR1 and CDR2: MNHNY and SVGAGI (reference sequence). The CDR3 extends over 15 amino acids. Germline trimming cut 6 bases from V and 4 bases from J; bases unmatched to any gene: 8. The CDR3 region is CASSQGQGGGNTIYF. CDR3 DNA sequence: TGTGCCAGCAGCCAAGGACAGGGAGGAGGAAACACCATATATTTT.

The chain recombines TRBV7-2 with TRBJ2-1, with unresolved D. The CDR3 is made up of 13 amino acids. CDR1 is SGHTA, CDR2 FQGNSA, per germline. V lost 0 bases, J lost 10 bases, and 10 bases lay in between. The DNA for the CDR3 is TGTGCCAGCAGCTTAGCGAGAGCCACCGAGCAGTTCTTC. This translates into CASSLARATEQFF.

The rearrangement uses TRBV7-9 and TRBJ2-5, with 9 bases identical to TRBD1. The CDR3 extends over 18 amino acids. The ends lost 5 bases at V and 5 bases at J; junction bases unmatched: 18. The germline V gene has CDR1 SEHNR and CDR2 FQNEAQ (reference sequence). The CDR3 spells CASSVDRRDRAEGETQYF. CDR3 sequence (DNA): TGTGCCAGCAGCGTCGACCGCCGGGACAGGGCGGAGGGGGAGACCCAGTACTTC.

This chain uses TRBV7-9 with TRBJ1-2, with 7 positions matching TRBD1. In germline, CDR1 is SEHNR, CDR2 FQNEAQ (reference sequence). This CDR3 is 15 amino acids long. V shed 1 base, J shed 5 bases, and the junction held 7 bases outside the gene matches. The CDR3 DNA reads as TGTGCCAGCAGCTTAGTGGGCAGGGGGGTTTATGGCTACACCTTC. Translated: CASSLVGRGVYGYTF.